This TCR beta chain is drawn from a study of cytomegalovirus exposure and HLA in healthy donors. Study-level results: A previous analysis found most TCR beta V segments productive roughly 87% or roughly 30% of the time. Cytomegalovirus-associated TCR beta chains were listed, numbering under 200. Rarity characterized most TCR sequences, yet some public TCRs appeared in many donors.

As for this clone: The antigen remains unidentified.

In the PCR, 60 Vbeta and 13 Jbeta primers were used. The data were produced by immunoSEQ multiplex PCR, yet TCRdb's version contains in-frame clones alone and is incomplete. The repertoire holds 73,000 or so clones, about 81% seen once, with about 6.5% in the top ten. The V gene's germline CDR1 is SGHRS and CDR2 YFSETQ. The CDR3 totals 14 residues. With 6 bases clipped from V and 1 base from J, the junction kept 4 bases outside the gene matches. V and J are TRBV5-1 and TRBJ2-3; 8 positions agree with TRBD1. Sequencing used PBMCs. The source is a human donor in good health. The DNA for the CDR3 is TGCGCCAGCATCGGGACAGGAGGCACAGATACGCAGTATTTT. Its protein is CASIGTGGTDTQYF. The whole variable domain, filled in from reference TRBV5-1 and TRBJ2-3, reads KAGVTQTPRYLIKTRGQQVTLSCSPISGHRSVSWYQQTPGQGLQFLFEYFSETQRNKGNFPGRFSGRQFSNSRSEMNVSTLELGDSALYLCASIGTGGTDTQYFGPGTRLTVL.